Each of the 19 T cell receptor beta chains below was sequenced from the same sample in a study of T cells after yellow fever vaccination. Using its own MiXCR run on the 5' RACE reads, TCRdb lists one record per CDR3 protein. The sample has over 65,000 distinct CDR3 sequences, 13% seen once; the top ten hold 20% to 25%. Here the sequenced sample was CD8+ T cells not binding an NS4B(214-222) dextramer, sorted from PBMCs, taken around 3 weeks after the first yellow fever vaccination. Receptors were obtained from a man between 18 and 29 years old who received the YFV17D yellow fever vaccine.

This clonotype showed up just a few times. The rearrangement uses TRBV5-1 and TRBJ1-1; D call uncertain. Trimming cost V 1 base and J 1 base, with 5 bases left between them. CDR3 length: 13 residues. From germline, CDR1 is SGHRS and CDR2 YFSETQ. The CDR3 reads CASSLSSNTEAFF. The CDR3, as DNA: TGCGCCAGCAGCTTGAGCTCGAACACTGAAGCTTTCTTT.

The chain couples TRBV5-1 to TRBJ1-2, with D possibly being TRBD1 (6 bases). This CDR3 is 14 amino acids long. Trimming shortened V by 4 bases and J by 3 bases, and 13 bases separated the two germline ends. Germline CDR1 SGHRS, CDR2 YFSETQ. This CDR3 is CASSPEGDYYGYTF. The CDR3 nucleotides read TGCGCCAGCAGCCCGGAGGGGGATTACTATGGCTACACCTTC.

This clonotype was observed a handful of times. The genes are TRBV7-9 and TRBJ2-5; D is unresolved. CDR1 is SEHNR, CDR2 FQNEAQ, per germline (reference sequence). V lost 2 bases to trimming and J lost 1 base, with 8 bases between them. This CDR3 comprises 14 residues. Here the CDR3 DNA reads TGTGCCAGCAGCTTACTGGCATTCCAAGAGACCCAGTACTTC. Translating it yields CASSLLAFQETQYF.

The chain couples TRBV29-1 to TRBJ2-1; no firm D call. The CDR3 runs to 13 residues. Trimming took off 4 bases at V and 8 bases at J, with 15 bases between the two ends. Germline lookup yields CDR1 SQVTM and CDR2 ANQGSEA. The CDR3 reads CSVVAQSEYEQFF. The CDR3 nucleotides read TGCAGCGTTGTGGCCCAGTCGGAGTATGAGCAGTTCTTC.

This clonotype was recorded a few times. This chain uses TRBV6-1 with TRBJ1-1; a possible D gene is TRBD1 (5 bases). Germline V CDR1 and CDR2: MNHNS, SASEGT. The CDR3 extends over 14 amino acids. The germline V and J ends were trimmed by 5 bases and 2 bases, with 12 bases remaining between them. As DNA, the CDR3 is TGTGCCAGCAGTCTCGTAAGGGGTAACACTGAAGCTTTCTTT. Translating gives CASSLVRGNTEAFF.

The J gene is TRBJ1-1, the V gene TRBV6-2 or TRBV6-3; D perhaps matches TRBD1 (5 bases). CDR1 MNHEY and CDR2 SVGEGT come from the germline V gene. Trimming left V 5 bases short and J 5 bases short, with 15 bases between. CDR3 length: 14 amino acids. CDR3 nucleotide sequence: TGTGCCAGCAGTCACAACCCTCACAGGACTGAAGCTTTCTTT. Translation: CASSHNPHRTEAFF.

This clonotype was found a few times. The V gene is TRBV7-9, the J gene TRBJ2-4; 8 positions match TRBD2. V dropped 6 bases and J dropped 5; count of bases not matched to a gene: 3. This CDR3 spans 13 amino acids. Germline lookup yields CDR1 SEHNR and CDR2 FQNEAQ (reference sequence). CDR3 DNA: TGTGCCAGCAGACGAGCGGGGGAAAACATTCAGTACTTC. This codes for CASRRAGENIQYF.

J is TRBJ2-3 and V is TRBV11-2, with 10 positions matching TRBD2. V was clipped by 6 bases and J by 4 bases; unmatched bases: 13. This CDR3 contains 17 residues. Looked up from germline, CDR1 is SGHAT and CDR2 is FQNNGV. The CDR3 spells CASRNPLTSGESDTQYF. CDR3 nucleotides: TGTGCCAGCAGAAATCCCCTTACTAGCGGGGAATCAGATACGCAGTATTTT.

This sequence joins TRBV4-1 and TRBJ1-1; no reliable D call. Between the trimmed V and J ends, which lost 7 bases and 4 bases, there was a span of 16 bases. Germline-derived CDR1 and CDR2 are MGHRA and YSYEKL. The CDR3 loop spans 14 amino acids. The CDR3 coding sequence is TGCGCCAGCAAACCGGGCCCTAGGGTCACTGAAGCTTTCTTT. It yields the protein CASKPGPRVTEAFF.

The table lists this clonotype with many counts. This rearrangement joins TRBV24-1 to TRBJ1-1; D may be TRBD1 (5 bases). The CDR3 runs 14 residues. From germline, CDR1 is KGHDR and CDR2 SFDVKD. V was trimmed by 3 bases and J by 11 bases, leaving 18 bases between them. CDR3 DNA sequence: TGTGCCACCAGTGATGCGGGACGGGAAGAGGGGGCTTTCTTT. Translating it yields CATSDAGREEGAFF.

In its sample, this clonotype was seen many times. The chain is built from TRBV4-3 and TRBJ2-1; 8 nucleotides agree with TRBD2. The germline CDR1 and CDR2 sequences are LGHNA and YSLEER. V dropped 4 bases and J dropped 3; count of bases not matched to a gene: 5. The CDR3 consists of 15 residues. CDR3 loop: CASSLRAGDYNEQFF. CDR3 coding DNA: TGCGCCAGCAGCCTCAGAGCGGGGGACTACAATGAGCAGTTCTTC.

The chain uses TRBV6-5 and TRBJ1-1; D may be TRBD1 (5 bases). Germline V gene sequence: CDR1 MNHEY, CDR2 SVGAGI. Trimming took 0 bases from V and 8 from J, leaving 7 bases between them. The CDR3 runs 12 residues. The CDR3 loop reads CASSYSGDEAFF. DNA of the CDR3: TGTGCCAGCAGTTACTCAGGGGACGAAGCTTTCTTT.

This clonotype was counted between two and nine times. The V and J genes are TRBV7-2 and TRBJ2-1, with D hard to call. Germline CDR1 SGHTA, CDR2 FQGNSA. Deletions cut 5 bases from V and 8 bases from J, with 10 bases between. The CDR3 runs 12 residues. CDR3 in DNA: TGTGCCAGCAGCCCTCCCCGACATGAGCAGTTCTTC. This encodes CASSPPRHEQFF.

The rearrangement joins TRBV27 to TRBJ2-1; 7 nucleotides align to TRBD1. With 4 bases clipped from V and 0 bases from J, the junction kept 6 bases outside the gene matches. Germline loops: CDR1 MNHEY, CDR2 SMNVEV (reference sequence). This CDR3 has 16 amino acids. The CDR3 protein is CASSSPGDSSYNEQFF. The DNA for the CDR3 is TGTGCCAGCAGTTCCCCCGGGGACAGCTCCTACAATGAGCAGTTCTTC.

This clonotype was seen a handful of times. The chain links TRBV27 to TRBJ1-6, with unresolved D. The CDR3 loop spans 15 amino acids. Trimming left V 0 bases short and J 6 bases short, with 9 bases between. The germline gives CDR1 MNHEY, CDR2 SMNVEV (reference sequence). The CDR3 protein is CASSLSGNANSPLHF. The CDR3 region has the DNA TGTGCCAGCAGTTTATCGGGAAACGCTAATTCACCCCTCCACTTT.

The genes are TRBV4-3 and TRBJ2-5; D gene unclear. V dropped 0 bases and J dropped 4 bases, with 9 bases sitting between them. Germline loops: CDR1 LGHNA, CDR2 YSLEER. The CDR3 contains 14 residues. The CDR3, as DNA: TGCGCCAGCAGCCAAGATTACGGCGGAGAGACCCAGTACTTC. This sequence encodes CASSQDYGGETQYF.

This clonotype showed up just a few times. The CDR3 nucleotides read TGTGCCAGCAGCGACACCGTTACCGGAAGGTCCTACAATGAGCAGTTCTTC. The encoded protein is CASSDTVTGRSYNEQFF. The chain is built from TRBV5-4 and TRBJ2-1, with D unresolved. Germline-derived CDR1 and CDR2 are SGHNT and YYREEE (reference sequence). Between the trimmed V and J ends, which lost 4 bases and 1 base, there was a span of 18 bases. CDR3 size: 17 residues.

The chain combines TRBV27 with TRBJ1-2; D gene unclear. CDR3 length equals 13 residues. Germline CDR1 reads MNHEY; CDR2 reads SMNVEV (reference sequence). V was trimmed by 8 bases and J by 2 bases, leaving 12 bases between them. CDR3 in DNA: TGTGCCAGCGCGCCAGGACTAAACTATGGCTACACCTTC. This gives the protein CASAPGLNYGYTF.

The J gene is TRBJ2-3, the V gene TRBV6-5; D unresolved. CDR1 MNHEY and CDR2 SVGAGI come from the germline V gene. The CDR3 spans 11 residues. Trimming took off 8 bases at V and 5 bases at J, with 8 bases between the two ends. The CDR3 region is CASGTLDTQYF. CDR3 sequence (DNA): TGTGCCAGCGGAACCTTAGATACGCAGTATTTT.